The 26 T cell receptor beta chains below were found in one sample sequenced in a study of T cell clones after liver transplantation. Using immunoSEQ multiplex PCR, the repertoire was profiled, and TCRdb retains in-frame clones only, with some absent. The data show tens of thousands of clones, over 60% seen once. Sequencing was performed on CD4+ T cells from blood, taken at the 22-month timepoint. The receptor source for this set is a human patient who received a liver transplant. Some T cells may be transferred from the graft donor.

This clone was observed a few times. The chain employs TRBV7-3 and TRBJ2-3; no clear D. Germline values: CDR1 SGHTA, CDR2 FQGTGA. The CDR3 is 14 amino acids. Trimming shortened V by 2 bases and J by 0 bases, and 6 bases separated the two germline ends. Here the CDR3 reads CASSLGLSTDTQYF. CDR3 coding DNA: TGTGCCAGCAGCTTAGGGTTGAGCACAGATACGCAGTATTTT.

This clone was counted only a few times. J is TRBJ2-7 and V is TRBV19; 8 nucleotides match TRBD1. Germline CDR1 LNHDA, CDR2 SQIVND (reference sequence). The CDR3 totals 13 residues. Trimming cost V 5 bases and J 4 bases; bases outside gene matches: 4. The CDR3 loop reads CASSDRGTYEQYF. In DNA, the CDR3 is TGTGCCAGTAGTGACAGGGGTACGTACGAGCAGTACTTC. The entire variable domain, with the rest obtained from reference TRBV19 and TRBJ2-7, is as follows: DGGITQSPKYLFRKEGQNVTLSCEQNLNHDAMYWYRQDPGQGLRLIYYSQIVNDFQKGDIAEGYSVSREKKESFPLTVTSAQKNPTAFYLCASSDRGTYEQYFGPGTRLTVT.

The CDR3 spells CASSLGTRDRGPDTQYF. In DNA, the CDR3 is TGTGCCAGCAGCCTTGGGACCCGGGACAGGGGCCCAGATACGCAGTATTTT. The rearrangement links TRBV5-5 to TRBJ2-3, with TRBD1 identical over 10 bases. The CDR3 contains 17 residues. The J segment lost 4 bases and the V segment lost 4 bases, leaving 12 bases of the junction unmatched. CDR1 is SGHKS, CDR2 YYEKEE, per germline (reference sequence).

V is TRBV11-2 and J is TRBJ2-7, with 10 bases identical to TRBD1. The CDR3 spans 18 residues. J gave up 2 bases and V 2 bases, and 12 bases lay outside the gene matches. The germline gives CDR1 SGHAT, CDR2 FQNNGV. Here the CDR3 DNA reads TGTGCCAGCAGCTTACACCTACCCGGGACAGGGGAAACCTACGAGCAGTACTTC. Translated, it gives CASSLHLPGTGETYEQYF.

The J gene is TRBJ2-3, the V gene TRBV7-2; 7 bases are shared with TRBD2. After removal of 5 bases from V and 8 bases from J, the junction contained 16 bases not matched to a gene. Germline lookup yields CDR1 SGHTA and CDR2 FQGNSA. The CDR3 covers 16 residues. Here the CDR3 DNA reads TGTGCCAGCAGCAAACAAAGCGGGGACCCCGGGGGTACGCAGTATTTT. Protein product: CASSKQSGDPGGTQYF.

The chain employs TRBV5-1 and TRBJ1-5; TRBD1 might be the D (5 bases). CDR1 and CDR2 (germline): SGHRS, YFSETQ. The germline V and J ends were trimmed by 0 bases and 7 bases, with 14 bases remaining between them. The length of the CDR3 is 15 residues. The CDR3 loop reads CASSLEAGDRQPQHF. DNA for the CDR3: TGCGCCAGCAGCTTGGAGGCGGGGGATAGGCAGCCCCAGCATTTT.

The CDR3 DNA is TGTGCCAGCAGCTTGGGGTGGGGGCAGGGGGGCTGGAATGAGCAGTTCTTC. Its protein product is CASSLGWGQGGWNEQFF. The genes are TRBV5-6 and TRBJ2-1; a possible D gene is TRBD1 (7 bases). V lost 0 bases, J lost 7 bases, and 20 bases lay in between. CDR1 and CDR2 (germline): SGHDT, YYEEEE. CDR3 size: 17 residues.

The rearrangement joins TRBV20-1 to TRBJ2-3, with 7 positions matching TRBD1. The V gene's germline CDR1 is DFQATT and CDR2 SNEGSKA (reference sequence). The CDR3 contains 11 residues. V was pared by 7 bases and J by 5 bases, with 3 bases of the junction left unmatched. This CDR3 is CSGAGGDTQYF. The CDR3, as DNA: TGCAGTGGAGCAGGGGGAGATACGCAGTATTTT.

V gene TRBV10-3 combines with J gene TRBJ2-3, with TRBD2 identical over 7 bases. The CDR3 consists of 14 residues. The junction had 4 bases not matched to a gene; V was cut back by 4 bases and J by 3 bases. The germline CDR1 and CDR2 sequences are ENHRY and SYGVKD. This CDR3 is CAISGEGRTDTQYF. The DNA for the CDR3 is TGTGCCATCAGTGGGGAGGGACGAACAGATACGCAGTATTTT.

This clone showed up just a few times. In nucleotides, the CDR3 is TGCAGCGTTGACAAGTTGGGCAGGGCCTACAATGAGCAGTTCTTC. Amino acid sequence: CSVDKLGRAYNEQFF. This chain links TRBV29-1 with TRBJ2-1, with D possibly TRBD1 on 5 matching bases. The CDR3 extends over 15 amino acids. Per the germline V gene, CDR1 is SQVTM and CDR2 is ANQGSEA. Trimming pared 3 bases from V and 2 bases from J, leaving 14 bases between.

This clone was seen a few times. V is TRBV30 and J is TRBJ1-2; 8 nucleotides line up with TRBD1. V lost 4 bases and J lost 2; bases outside the gene matches: 6. The CDR3 loop spans 14 amino acids. CDR1 and CDR2 (germline): GTSNPN, SVGIG (reference sequence). This chain's CDR3 is CAWTEDRENYGYTF. In nucleotides, the CDR3 is TGTGCCTGGACCGAGGACAGGGAAAACTATGGCTACACCTTC. The full variable domain, its missing parts supplied by reference TRBV30 and TRBJ1-2, is SQTIHQWPATLVQPVGSPLSLECTVEGTSNPNLYWYRQAAGRGLQLLFYSVGIGQISSEVPQNLSASRPQDRQFILSSKKLLLSDSGFYLCAWTEDRENYGYTFGSGTRLTVV.

V usage is TRBV2 and J usage is TRBJ2-7; D is ambiguous. With 4 bases removed from V and 5 bases from J, the gap between germline ends came to 9 bases. There are 12 residues in the CDR3. Germline V gives CDR1 SNHLY, CDR2 FYNNEI. The CDR3 region is CASSGQSDEQYF. The CDR3 nucleotides read TGTGCCAGCAGTGGGCAGTCAGACGAGCAGTACTTC.

This clone was detected a few times. The chain is built from TRBV2 and TRBJ2-3; 7 bases align to TRBD2. The CDR3 runs to 14 residues. Trimming took 6 bases from V and 0 from J; bases not matched to a gene: 3. Germline values: CDR1 SNHLY, CDR2 FYNNEI. CDR3 protein: CASRRGTSTDTQYF. CDR3 sequence (DNA): TGTGCCAGCAGGCGGGGGACTAGCACAGATACGCAGTATTTT.

The chain links TRBV11-2 to TRBJ1-6; TRBD1 agrees at 8 bases. Germline values: CDR1 SGHAT, CDR2 FQNNGV. V shed 5 bases and J 7 bases; nucleotides not matched to a gene: 4. CDR3 size: 14 residues. This chain's CDR3 is CASSRTGSNSPLHF. DNA for the CDR3: TGTGCCAGCAGCCGGACAGGGTCGAATTCACCCCTCCACTTT. The variable domain in full, completed from reference TRBV11-2 and TRBJ1-6, reads EAGVAQSPRYKIIEKRQSVAFWCNPISGHATLYWYQQILGQGPKLLIQFQNNGVVDDSQLPKDRFSAERLKGVDSTLKIQPAKLEDSAVYLCASSRTGSNSPLHFGNGTRLTVT.

The J gene is TRBJ1-2, the V gene TRBV7-8, with 8 bases that match TRBD1. There are 15 residues in the CDR3. The germline V gene has CDR1 SGHVS and CDR2 FQNEAQ. Trimming cost V 5 bases and J 3 bases; bases outside gene matches: 8. This CDR3 is CASSTRTGRDYGYTF. CDR3 DNA sequence: TGTGCCAGCAGCACGAGGACAGGGAGGGACTATGGCTACACCTTC.

This chain uses TRBV7-2 with TRBJ1-2, with 8 bases that match TRBD1. The CDR3 length is 15 residues. V gave up 4 bases and J gave up 4 bases; unmatched junction bases: 8. The germline V gene encodes CDR1 SGHTA and CDR2 FQGNSA. For the CDR3, the DNA is TGTGCCAGCAGCTCCTCAGGGGGCGCTTCCTATGGCTACACCTTC. Encoded protein: CASSSSGGASYGYTF.

DNA for the CDR3: TGTGCCAGCAGTTTTACGACAGGGGGCATGGACATTCAGTACTTC. Protein: CASSFTTGGMDIQYF. The genes are TRBV28 and TRBJ2-4; TRBD1 matches 10 bases. J was trimmed by 8 bases and V by 3 bases; bases with no gene match: 7. The CDR3 loop spans 15 amino acids. Per germline, CDR1 MDHEN and CDR2 SYDVKM.

This sequence joins TRBV5-1 and TRBJ1-1; no definite D call. This CDR3 contains 11 residues. V lost 1 base to trimming and J lost 7 bases, with 5 bases between them. CDR1 and CDR2 (germline): SGHRS, YFSETQ. The chain's CDR3 is CASSLNDEAFF. The CDR3 DNA is TGCGCCAGCAGCTTGAACGATGAAGCTTTCTTT. Variable domain in full (rest from reference TRBV5-1 and TRBJ1-1): KAGVTQTPRYLIKTRGQQVTLSCSPISGHRSVSWYQQTPGQGLQFLFEYFSETQRNKGNFPGRFSGRQFSNSRSEMNVSTLELGDSALYLCASSLNDEAFFGQGTRLTVV.

There are a few counts of this clone. The V gene is TRBV6-1, the J gene TRBJ1-5, with 10 bases identical to TRBD1. The V gene's germline CDR1 is MNHNS and CDR2 SASEGT. The CDR3 loop spans 15 amino acids. J lost 2 bases, V lost 4 bases, and 2 bases had no gene match. The CDR3 nucleotides are TGTGCCAGCAGTGGACAGGGGGCCGGCAATCAGCCCCAGCATTTT. Translating gives CASSGQGAGNQPQHF.

This clone was recorded only once. The chain links TRBV9 to TRBJ2-6; unclear D gene. The V and J ends lost 4 bases and 4 bases respectively, with 12 bases between them. This CDR3 is 15 amino acids long. Germline V lookup: CDR1 SGDLS, CDR2 YYNGEE. DNA of the CDR3: TGTGCCAGCAGCTCCCCCCGTGGGGGGGCCAACGTCCTGACTTTC. As protein: CASSSPRGGANVLTF.

The gene calls are TRBV6-4 and TRBJ2-5, with 9 bases fitting TRBD1. The CDR3 spans 15 residues. Germline-derived CDR1 and CDR2 are MRHNA and SNTAGT. Trimming removed 4 bases from V and 4 bases from J; junction bases left unmatched: 7. DNA of the CDR3: TGTGCCAGCAGTGCGGGACAGGGAGGTGGAGAGACCCAGTACTTC. Translation gives CASSAGQGGGETQYF.

This clone was counted only a few times. The genes are TRBV28 and TRBJ1-2, with 8 bases lining up with TRBD1. V lost 2 bases to trimming and J lost 5 bases; unmatched junction nucleotides: 13. Germline CDR1 MDHEN, CDR2 SYDVKM. The CDR3 totals 17 residues. The DNA for the CDR3 is TGTGCCAGCAGTTTAGCGTCAGGGGGCGGTCTTGGGTATGGCTACACCTTC. Protein product: CASSLASGGGLGYGYTF.

J is TRBJ1-1 and V is TRBV5-1, with TRBD1 matching 9 bases. Germline values: CDR1 SGHRS, CDR2 YFSETQ. Germline trimming cut 1 base from V and 7 bases from J; bases unmatched to any gene: 8. This CDR3 has 15 residues. This chain's CDR3 is CASSLTGQGMNEAFF. The CDR3 DNA is TGCGCCAGCAGCTTGACGGGACAGGGAATGAATGAAGCTTTCTTT.

This chain uses TRBV7-2 with TRBJ1-5; D is unclear. The germline V and J ends were trimmed by 2 bases and 4 bases, with 3 bases remaining between them. CDR1 is SGHTA and CDR2 is FQGNSA in the germline V gene. The CDR3 totals 12 residues. CDR3 nucleotides: TGTGCCAGCAGCTTATCAAATCAGCCCCAGCATTTT. It encodes CASSLSNQPQHF.

The chain employs TRBV5-1 and TRBJ1-3, with D possibly TRBD1 on 5 matching bases. This CDR3 comprises 16 residues. The V and J ends lost 0 bases and 3 bases respectively, with 13 bases between them. The V gene's germline CDR1 is SGHRS and CDR2 YFSETQ. CDR3 amino acids: CASSLVGGIGGNTIYF. CDR3 coding DNA: TGCGCCAGCAGCTTGGTGGGGGGTATCGGTGGAAACACCATATATTTT.

CDR3 sequence (DNA): TGTGCCAGCAGTTCGGGGGGAGGTAATTCACCCCTCCACTTT. It specifies CASSSGGGNSPLHF. This chain links TRBV28 with TRBJ1-6, with a tentative D call TRBD1 (5 bases). CDR3 length: 14 residues. V was pared by 4 bases and J by 6 bases, with 10 bases between. Germline lookup yields CDR1 MDHEN and CDR2 SYDVKM.